The 4 T cell receptor beta chains given below trace back to one sample, sequenced in a study of T cells in Graves' hyperthyroidism and ophthalmopathy. There were TCR beta CDR3 regions amplified from RNA transcripts. When the TCR CDR3 underwent first-round RT-PCR, the HTBI primer set was used. TCRdb fed the multiplex PCR reads into MiXCR, producing one record per CDR3 protein. The sample consists of about 740,000 distinct CDR3 sequences, less than 15% of them appearing once. The sample consisted of blood. The receptors originated from a woman in her late teens or twenties with Graves' hyperthyroidism.

This clonotype has at least ten counts. The rearrangement joins TRBV6-1 to TRBJ2-7, with D perhaps assigned TRBD1 or TRBD2 (5 bases each). The CDR3 is 15 residues long. CDR1 and CDR2 (germline): MNHNS, SASEGT. Between the trimmed V and J ends, which lost 8 bases and 4 bases, there was a span of 21 bases. The CDR3 nucleotides are TGTGCCAGCGGGACGAGGCAGAATGGTATGTACGAGCAGTACTTC. Translating it yields CASGTRQNGMYEQYF.

This clonotype was detected many times. CDR3 sequence: CASAPDRGYGYTF. Here the CDR3 DNA reads TGTGCTAGTGCTCCGGACAGGGGGTATGGCTACACCTTC. The rearrangement joins TRBV12-5 to TRBJ1-2; 10 bases line up with TRBD1. Germline assignment: CDR1 LGHNT and CDR2 FRNRAP. V lost 7 bases and J lost 5; bases outside the gene matches: 4. The CDR3 is 13 residues long.

This clonotype came up a few times. The chain has TRBV12-3 or TRBV12-4 and TRBJ1-5; D is possibly TRBD1 (5 bases). CDR3 length: 13 residues. Trimming took 5 bases from V and 3 from J, leaving 8 bases between them. CDR3 loop: CASSSGTNQPQHF. The CDR3 DNA is TGTGCCAGCAGTAGTGGGACCAATCAGCCCCAGCATTTT.

The chain uses TRBV9 and TRBJ2-5; TRBD2 matches at 13 bases. Germline V lookup: CDR1 SGDLS, CDR2 YYNGEE. This CDR3 is built from 22 residues. With V trimmed by 3 bases and J by 0 bases, 20 bases remained unmatched. The CDR3 DNA is TGTGCCAGCAGCGACCATCGGAATGTAGGGACTAGCGGGATGGGGCACCAAGAGACCCAGTACTTC. It encodes CASSDHRNVGTSGMGHQETQYF.